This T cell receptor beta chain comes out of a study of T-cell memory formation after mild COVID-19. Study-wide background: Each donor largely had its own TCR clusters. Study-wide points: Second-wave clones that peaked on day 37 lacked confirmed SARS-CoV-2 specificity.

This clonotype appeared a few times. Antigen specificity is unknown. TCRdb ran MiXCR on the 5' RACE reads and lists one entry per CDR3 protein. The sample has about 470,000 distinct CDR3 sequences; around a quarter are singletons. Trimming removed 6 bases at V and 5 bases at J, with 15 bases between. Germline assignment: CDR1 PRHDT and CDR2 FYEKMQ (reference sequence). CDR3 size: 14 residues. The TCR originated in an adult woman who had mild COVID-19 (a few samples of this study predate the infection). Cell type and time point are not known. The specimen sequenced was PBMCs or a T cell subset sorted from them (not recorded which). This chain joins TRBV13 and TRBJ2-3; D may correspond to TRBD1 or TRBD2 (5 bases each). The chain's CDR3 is CASRALMGVDTQYF. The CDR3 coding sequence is TGTGCCAGCAGGGCCCTTATGGGGGTAGATACGCAGTATTTT.